Detailed here is one T cell receptor (beta chain). The data originate from a study of blood T cell repertoires in COVID-19. The data were produced by immunoSEQ multiplex PCR, yet TCRdb's version contains in-frame clones alone and is incomplete. The sample has 190,000 or so clones; roughly four fifths are singletons. This CDR3 comprises 14 residues. V gave up 3 bases and J gave up 9 bases, with 15 bases separating them. Per the germline V gene, CDR1 is SEHNR and CDR2 is FQNEAQ (reference sequence). This clonotype was sampled from a human donor with acute or convalescent COVID-19. The donor label of this sample is uncertain. The rearrangement joins TRBV7-9 to TRBJ1-5, with a possible D match to TRBD1 (5 bases). Sequenced input: peripheral blood. The CDR3 is CASSLGQGGAPQHF. In nucleotides, the CDR3 is TGTGCCAGCAGCTTGGGGCAGGGTGGTGCGCCCCAGCATTTT.